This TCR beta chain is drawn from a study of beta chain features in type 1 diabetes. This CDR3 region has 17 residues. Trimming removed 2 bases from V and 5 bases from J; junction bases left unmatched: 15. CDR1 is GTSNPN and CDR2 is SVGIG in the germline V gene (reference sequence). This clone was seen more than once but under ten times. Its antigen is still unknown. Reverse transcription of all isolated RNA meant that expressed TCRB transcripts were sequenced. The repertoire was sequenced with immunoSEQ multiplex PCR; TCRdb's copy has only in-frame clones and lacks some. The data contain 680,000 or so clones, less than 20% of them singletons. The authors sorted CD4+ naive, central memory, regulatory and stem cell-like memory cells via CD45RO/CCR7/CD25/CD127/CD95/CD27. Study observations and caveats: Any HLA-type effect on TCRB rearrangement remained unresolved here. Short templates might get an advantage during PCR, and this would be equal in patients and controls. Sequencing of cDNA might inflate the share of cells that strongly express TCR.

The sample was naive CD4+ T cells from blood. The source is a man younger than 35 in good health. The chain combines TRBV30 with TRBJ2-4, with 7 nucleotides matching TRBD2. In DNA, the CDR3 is TGTGCCTGGAGTCTTTCCCGGACTAGTCGGGGGGAAAACATTCAGTACTTC. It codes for CAWSLSRTSRGENIQYF.